The sequence of this TCR beta chain was determined in a study of blood T cells in healthy people across ages. Points from the study as a whole: Higher diversity and more naive CD4+ cells were features of long-lived donors, compared to aged donors.

The germline V gene encodes CDR1 DFQATT and CDR2 SNEGSKA (reference sequence). V lost 0 bases and J 6 bases, leaving 12 bases between the germline ends. The CDR3 loop spans 15 amino acids. Together with a sample-barcoded 5' primer, a J-beta primer mix was included in a second PCR lasting about 6 to 11 cycles. Every single cDNA molecule received a tag from a template-switch adaptor with 12 random nucleotides. TCRdb recomputed calls from the 5' RACE reads with MiXCR, one row per CDR3 protein. The data show fewer than 2,000,000 distinct CDR3 sequences, with 39% seen just once and more than 20% held by the top ten. About this clonotype: Its antigen is unidentified.

The amount of total RNA extracted per sample was at least 5 micrograms. The sample taken for sequencing was blood. The source is a human donor in good health. The V call is TRBV20-1, the J call TRBJ1-6; D perhaps matches TRBD1 (5 bases). DNA of the CDR3: TGCAGTGCTAGAGATAGGACACGCGGTAATTCACCCCTCCACTTT. Its translation is CSARDRTRGNSPLHF.